This paragraph covers one T cell receptor (beta chain) sequence. This CDR3 contains 11 residues. Germline V gene lookup returns CDR1 SEHNR and CDR2 FQNEAQ (reference sequence). V was clipped by 5 bases and J by 5 bases, with 6 bases between them. Generated by immunoSEQ multiplex PCR, the TCRdb table keeps only in-frame clones and is missing some. The sample records 75,000 to 100,000 clones, 90% to 95% being singletons. This entry belongs to a study of T cell responses to AZD1222 COVID-19 vaccine. The sequence was collected from an adult in good health. Here the sequenced sample was peripheral blood, taken on day 0 of AZD1222 vaccination. This chain connects TRBV7-9 to TRBJ1-1; no clear D. CDR3 sequence: CASSPGTEAFF. The CDR3 DNA follows: TGTGCCAGCAGCCCCGGGACTGAAGCTTTCTTT. Full variable domain (rest looked up from reference TRBV7-9 and TRBJ1-1): DTGVSQNPRHKITKRGQNVTFRCDPISEHNRLYWYRQTLGQGPEFLTYFQNEAQLEKSRLLSDRFSAERPKGSFSTLEIQRTEQGDSAMYLCASSPGTEAFFGQGTRLTVV.